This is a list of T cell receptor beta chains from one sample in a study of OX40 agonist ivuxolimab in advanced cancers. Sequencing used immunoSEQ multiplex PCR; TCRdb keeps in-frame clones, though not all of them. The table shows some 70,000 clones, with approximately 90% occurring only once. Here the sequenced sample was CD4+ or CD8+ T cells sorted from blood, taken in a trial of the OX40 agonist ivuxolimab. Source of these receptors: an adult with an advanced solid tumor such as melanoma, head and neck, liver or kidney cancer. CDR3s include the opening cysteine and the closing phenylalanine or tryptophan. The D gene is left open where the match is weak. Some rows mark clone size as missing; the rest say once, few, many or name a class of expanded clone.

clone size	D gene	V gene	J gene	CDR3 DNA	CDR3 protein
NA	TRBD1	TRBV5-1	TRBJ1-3	TGCGCCAGCAGCTTACTCGGGACAGGGGGCGCGGCTGGAAACACCATATATTTT	CASSLLGTGGAAGNTIYF
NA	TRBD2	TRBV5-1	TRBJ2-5	TGCGCCAGCAGCTTTGGGAGCGGGGGGAAAGAGACCCAGTACTTC	CASSFGSGGKETQYF
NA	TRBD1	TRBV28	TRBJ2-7	TGTGCCAGCAGTCCCGGACAGGGAGCACACTACGAGCAGTACTTC	CASSPGQGAHYEQYF
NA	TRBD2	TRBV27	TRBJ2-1	TGTGCCAGCAGTTTAACCCCCTTCACTAGCGGGAGGGGGAATGAGCAGTTCTTC	CASSLTPFTSGRGNEQFF
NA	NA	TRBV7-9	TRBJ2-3	TGTGCCAGCGGATCAGGGCCAGGAAGCACAGATACGCAGTATTTT	CASGSGPGSTDTQYF
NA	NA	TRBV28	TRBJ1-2	TGTGCCAGCACCAAACTAGACCCTAACTATGGCTACACCTTC	CASTKLDPNYGYTF
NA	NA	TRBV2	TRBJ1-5	TGTGCCAGCAGGGACACTTTTCAGCCCCAGCATTTT	CASRDTFQPQHF
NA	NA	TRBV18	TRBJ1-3	TGTGCCAGCTCACCAAGTCCACAACTCTCTGGAAACACCATATATTTT	CASSPSPQLSGNTIYF
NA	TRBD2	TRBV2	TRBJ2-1	TGTGCCGTCAGGCGGGGGAGCTCCTACAATGAGCAGTTCTTC	CAVRRGSSYNEQFF
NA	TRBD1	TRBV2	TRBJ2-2	TGTGCCAGCAGTGAACAGGGGACAGGGAGGGAGCTGTTTTTT	CASSEQGTGRELFF
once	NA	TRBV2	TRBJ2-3	TGTGCCAGCAGCGCCCTTGGACAGTGGGGCGCAGATACGCAGTATTTT	CASSALGQWGADTQYF
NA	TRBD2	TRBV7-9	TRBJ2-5	TGTGCCAGCAGCCGTGGGCAAGCGGGAGGCGGGGAGACCCAGTACTTC	CASSRGQAGGGETQYF
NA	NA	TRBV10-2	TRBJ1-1	TGCGCCAGCAGGTCCAACGGGGAGAACACTGAAGCTTTCTTT	CASRSNGENTEAFF
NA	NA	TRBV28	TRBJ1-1	TGTGCCAGCAGTTCCCCGAGGGGCGCAGGCCTTGAAGCTTTCTTT	CASSSPRGAGLEAFF
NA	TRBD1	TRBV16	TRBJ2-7	TGTGCCAGCAGCCAACGACAGGGATCCTACGAGCAGTACTTC	CASSQRQGSYEQYF
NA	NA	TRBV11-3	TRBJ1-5	TGTGCCAGCAGCTCGCCGAATCAGCCCCAGCATTTT	CASSSPNQPQHF
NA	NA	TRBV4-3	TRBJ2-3	TGCGCCAGCAGCCAAGATAGTAGCCGGGATACGCAGTATTTT	CASSQDSSRDTQYF
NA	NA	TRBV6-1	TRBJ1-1	TGTGCTAGCGGGGATGAGACGCCAGGGGCTGAAGCTTTCTTT	CASGDETPGAEAFF
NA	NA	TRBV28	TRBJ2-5	TGTGCCAGCAGTTTTCAGGGATGGTACGGCGAGACCCAGTACTTC	CASSFQGWYGETQYF
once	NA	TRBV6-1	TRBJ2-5	TGTGCCAGCAGGCCCGGAGTTGGAGAGACCCAGTACTTC	CASRPGVGETQYF
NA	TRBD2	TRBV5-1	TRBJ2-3	TGCGCCAGCAGCTTCGCCGCTAGCGGGAGAGGCACAGATACGCAGTATTTT	CASSFAASGRGTDTQYF
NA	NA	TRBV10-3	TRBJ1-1	TGTGCCATCAGTGAGATTGGGAACACTGAAGCTTTCTTT	CAISEIGNTEAFF
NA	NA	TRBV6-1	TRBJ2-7	TGTGCCAGCAGCAACCGGGACCTCGCCTACGAGCAGTACTTC	CASSNRDLAYEQYF
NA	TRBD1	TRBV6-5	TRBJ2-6	TGTGCCAGCAGTTACAGGGGGCGCGGGGCCAACGTCCTGACTTTC	CASSYRGRGANVLTF
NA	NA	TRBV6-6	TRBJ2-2	TGTGCCAGCAGTTACGGGGGGTTTCGGACCGGGGAGCTGTTTTTT	CASSYGGFRTGELFF
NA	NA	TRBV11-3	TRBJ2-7	TGTGCCAGCAGCTGGGAATGGGGCGGTCCCTCCTACGAGCAGTACTTC	CASSWEWGGPSYEQYF
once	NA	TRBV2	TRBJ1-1	TGTGCCAGCGGAACCACCGGGGTTCTTTATACGGCCAAAGCTTTCTTT	CASGTTGVLYTAKAFF
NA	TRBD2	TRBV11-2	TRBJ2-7	TGTGCCAGCAGCCCAGCGGGAGGTTACGAGCAGTACTTC	CASSPAGGYEQYF
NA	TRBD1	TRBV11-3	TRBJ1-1	TGTGCCAGCAGCTTGACAGGGGGCACTGAAGCTTTCTTT	CASSLTGGTEAFF
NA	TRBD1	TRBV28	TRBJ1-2	TGTGCCAGCAGCGATGACAGGGACCCTATCAAGTATGGCTACACCTTC	CASSDDRDPIKYGYTF
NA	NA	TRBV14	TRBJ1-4	TGTGCCAGCAGTCGCGGACAGCTGGAAAAACTGTTTTTT	CASSRGQLEKLFF
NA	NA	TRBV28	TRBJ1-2	TGTGCCAGCAGTGGAGCGGACCGACGCGGTGGGGACTATGGCTACACCTTC	CASSGADRRGGDYGYTF
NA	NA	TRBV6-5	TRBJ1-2	TGTGCCAGCAGTTACGCGGGACCGACTATTTTATGGGGCTACACCTTC	CASSYAGPTILWGYTF
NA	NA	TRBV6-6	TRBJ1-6	TGTGCCAGCACCCAGGGCTTCAGTTCACCCCTCCACTTT	CASTQGFSSPLHF
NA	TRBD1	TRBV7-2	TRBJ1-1	TGTGCCAGCAGCTTACAGGGGGCGAACACTGAAGCTTTCTTT	CASSLQGANTEAFF
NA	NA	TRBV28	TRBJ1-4	TGTGCCAGCAGCCCCCTACTCGATGAAAAACTGTTTTTT	CASSPLLDEKLFF
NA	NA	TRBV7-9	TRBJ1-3	TGTGCCAGCGCACCCGGGGCCCGCTCTGGAAACACCATATATTTT	CASAPGARSGNTIYF
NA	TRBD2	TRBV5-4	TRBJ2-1	TGTGCCAGCAGCTTGGGGCTAGCGGGAGTAAATGAGCAGTTCTTC	CASSLGLAGVNEQFF
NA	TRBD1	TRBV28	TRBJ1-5	TGTGCCAGCAGTTTTGGGCAGGGGGCTCCCTTAGCGCCCCAGCATTTT	CASSFGQGAPLAPQHF
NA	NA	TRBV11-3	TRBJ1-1	TGTGCCAGCAGCTTAGAGTTGGAGGCTGAAGCTTTCTTT	CASSLELEAEAFF
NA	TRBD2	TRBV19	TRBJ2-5	TGTGCCAGTAGTATAGATGGAGGACTAGCGGGGGCAGAGACCCAGTACTTC	CASSIDGGLAGAETQYF
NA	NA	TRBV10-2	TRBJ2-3	TGCGCCAGCAGTGTAAGGAGGGCAGATACGCAGTATTTT	CASSVRRADTQYF
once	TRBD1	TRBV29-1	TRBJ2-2	TGCAGCGTTCGGAGACAGGGGGGCACCGGGGAGCTGTTTTTT	CSVRRQGGTGELFF
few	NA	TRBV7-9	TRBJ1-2	TGTGCCAGCAGCTTAGAGACAGGCACCTATGGCTACACCTTC	CASSLETGTYGYTF
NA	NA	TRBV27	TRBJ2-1	TGTGCCAGCAGTTTAGGGGCAGACCGTCCCTACAATGAGCAGTTCTTC	CASSLGADRPYNEQFF
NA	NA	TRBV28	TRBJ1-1	TGTGCCAGCAGTTTAGGTGGGGGGCGATGGACTGAAGCTTTCTTT	CASSLGGGRWTEAFF
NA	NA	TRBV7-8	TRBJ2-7	TGTGCCAGCAGCTTCCCCCCGCACTCTTACTACGAGCAGTACTTC	CASSFPPHSYYEQYF
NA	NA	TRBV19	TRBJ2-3	TGTGCCAGTAGCGTCTCGAGTAGCACAGATACGCAGTATTTT	CASSVSSSTDTQYF
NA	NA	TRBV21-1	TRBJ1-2	TGTGCCAGCAGCAATAGGAGGACAGGGGTAACCCCTAACTATGGCTACACCTTC	CASSNRRTGVTPNYGYTF
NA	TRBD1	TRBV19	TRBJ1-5	TGTGCCAGTAGTCCGACAGGGGGTAATCAGCCCCAGCATTTT	CASSPTGGNQPQHF
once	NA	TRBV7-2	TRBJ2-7	TGTGCCAGCAGCTTAGAGCGACACTCCAACGAGCAGTACTTC	CASSLERHSNEQYF